This TCR beta chain was sequenced during a study of cytomegalovirus exposure and HLA in healthy donors. PCR employed 60 Vbeta and 13 Jbeta primers. Only in-frame clones appear in the TCRdb table, and some are missing; sequencing was by immunoSEQ multiplex PCR. The sample carries about 190,000 clones, about four fifths recorded once. The TCR comes from a woman in her 50s in good health and CMV-seronegative. Sequenced input: PBMCs.

The CDR3 protein is CAISEGTSVEELFF. The CDR3 nucleotides are TGTGCCATCAGTGAGGGGACTAGCGTTGAGGAGCTGTTTTTT. This chain joins TRBV10-3 and TRBJ2-2; TRBD2 aligns across 10 bases. CDR1 ENHRY and CDR2 SYGVKD come from the germline V gene. CDR3 size: 14 residues. With V trimmed by 2 bases and J by 10 bases, 4 bases remained unmatched.